What follows are 18 T cell receptor beta chains derived from one specimen sequenced in a study of blood T cells in healthy people across ages. It was with a sample-barcoded 5' primer and a J-beta primer mix that a second PCR of about 6 to 12 cycles was run. MiXCR, applied by TCRdb to the 5' RACE reads, yields one record per CDR3 protein. In the table there are about 2 million distinct CDR3 sequences, roughly 52% of which are singletons. Sequenced material: blood. The origin of the receptors is a woman between 40 and 50 years old in good health.

This clonotype was seen a few times. The gene calls are TRBV29-1 and TRBJ2-4; 13 nucleotides line up with TRBD2. There are 17 residues in the CDR3. Germline V gene lookup returns CDR1 SQVTM and CDR2 ANQGSEA. V dropped 4 bases and J dropped 0; count of bases not matched to a gene: 6. The CDR3 region has the DNA TGCAGCGTTGCCGGACTAGCGGGAGAGTTAGCCAAAAACATTCAGTACTTC. Translation: CSVAGLAGELAKNIQYF.

The sample holds a few counts of this clonotype. The J gene is TRBJ1-2, the V gene TRBV5-6; no clear D gene. Trimming left V 0 bases short and J 4 bases short, with 10 bases between. The CDR3 loop spans 14 amino acids. CDR1 SGHDT and CDR2 YYEEEE come from the germline V gene. The CDR3: CASSLGGSLYGYTF. The CDR3 region has the DNA TGTGCCAGCAGCTTGGGAGGTTCTCTCTATGGCTACACCTTC.

V is TRBV7-2 and J is TRBJ2-7, with D perhaps matching TRBD1 (6 bases). The CDR3 runs to 14 residues. Germline loops: CDR1 SGHTA, CDR2 FQGNSA. V was shortened by 5 bases and J by 2 bases, with 13 bases between the two germline ends. The CDR3 DNA sequence: TGTGCCAGCAGCGGGACATATGAAGCCTACGAGCAGTACTTC. As protein: CASSGTYEAYEQYF.

The genes are TRBV28 and TRBJ1-2, with no clear D. The V end was cut by 8 bases, the J end by 2 bases, with 15 bases between. CDR3 length equals 14 residues. Germline V lookup: CDR1 MDHEN, CDR2 SYDVKM. CDR3 in DNA: TGTGCCAGCTCCACCTGGTGGGGAAACTATGGCTACACCTTC. Protein sequence: CASSTWWGNYGYTF.

The chain combines TRBV20-1 with TRBJ1-2; possibly TRBD1 for D (5 bases). Trimming pared 0 bases from V and 9 bases from J, leaving 23 bases between. CDR3 length: 16 residues. Per the germline V gene, CDR1 is DFQATT and CDR2 is SNEGSKA (reference sequence). The CDR3 loop reads CSARDQGSKGDRSYTF. CDR3 DNA: TGCAGTGCTAGAGATCAAGGATCCAAAGGGGATCGTAGCTACACCTTC.

This clonotype was seen only a few times. This chain joins TRBV12-3 or TRBV12-4 and TRBJ1-2, with a possible D match to TRBD1 (5 bases). Trimming stripped 4 bases from V and 5 bases from J, with 14 bases between. This CDR3 region has 14 residues. The CDR3 DNA follows: TGTGCCAGCAGTTCCCAGGGAACCCCTTATGGCTACACCTTC. Translated, it gives CASSSQGTPYGYTF.

CDR3 in amino acids: CSARDSGGSDTQYF. The CDR3 nucleotides are TGCAGTGCTAGAGATAGCGGGGGGTCTGATACGCAGTATTTT. V usage is TRBV20-1 and J usage is TRBJ2-3, with TRBD2 identical over 10 bases. The germline V gene has CDR1 DFQATT and CDR2 SNEGSKA (reference sequence). The trim removed 0 bases at V and 6 bases at J, leaving 3 bases unmatched. The CDR3 is made up of 14 amino acids.

This clonotype was picked up a small number of times. The chain couples TRBV11-2 to TRBJ2-5; 7 nucleotides agree with TRBD2. V lost 2 bases to trimming and J lost 4 bases; unmatched junction nucleotides: 10. The germline gives CDR1 SGHAT, CDR2 FQNNGV. This CDR3 region has 16 residues. CDR3 in amino acids: CASSLSRGGGGETQYF. CDR3 nucleotides: TGTGCCAGCAGCTTAAGTCGTGGCGGGGGTGGAGAGACCCAGTACTTC.

The CDR3: CASRAGALINVGYNEQFF. In nucleotides, the CDR3 is TGCGCCAGCAGGGCGGGGGCACTTATAAATGTTGGCTACAATGAGCAGTTCTTC. The V and J genes are TRBV10-2 and TRBJ2-1; D perhaps matches TRBD2 (7 bases). The V end lost 6 bases, the J end lost 3 bases, and 24 bases lay between the germline ends. The CDR3 is made up of 18 amino acids. Germline V gives CDR1 WSHSY, CDR2 SAAADI.

This chain links TRBV25-1 with TRBJ2-1; D not resolved. The CDR3 covers 12 residues. Trimming stripped 1 base from V and 11 bases from J, with 9 bases between. CDR1 and CDR2 from the germline V gene are MGHDK and SYGVNS. The DNA of the CDR3 is TGTGCCAGCAGTGAATCCGTCCGCCAGCAGTTCTTC. Protein: CASSESVRQQFF. The full variable domain, rest sourced from reference TRBV25-1 and TRBJ2-1, is EADIYQTPRYLVIGTGKKITLECSQTMGHDKMYWYQQDPGMELHLIHYSYGVNSTEKGDLSSESTVSRIRTEHFPLTLESARPSHTSQYLCASSESVRQQFFGPGTRLTVL.

The V gene is TRBV20-1, the J gene TRBJ2-7; D perhaps matches TRBD1 (5 bases). The DNA end lines up better with TRBJ2-5; the J call may be wrong. The germline V gene has CDR1 DFQATT and CDR2 SNEGSKA (reference sequence). The CDR3 loop spans 11 amino acids. CDR3 amino acids: CSPGQGETQYF. CDR3 DNA sequence: TGCAGCCCCGGGCAGGGAGAGACCCAGTACTTC.

This sequence joins TRBV6-2 or TRBV6-3 and TRBJ2-1; 8 nucleotides align to TRBD1. CDR1 and CDR2 (germline): MNHEY, SVGEGT. Trimming removed 2 bases from V and 9 bases from J; junction bases left unmatched: 9. The CDR3 is 15 amino acids. The CDR3 sequence: CASSYAAGGMGEQFF. CDR3 bases: TGTGCCAGCAGTTACGCCGCAGGGGGCATGGGTGAGCAGTTCTTC.

This clonotype was counted ten times or more. V and J are TRBV7-2 and TRBJ1-6; 10 bases are shared with TRBD1. Germline-derived CDR1 and CDR2 are SGHTA and FQGNSA. Trimming at V came to 5 bases and at J to 4 bases, leaving 2 bases not matched to a gene. This CDR3 has 15 amino acids. DNA for the CDR3: TGTGCCAGCAGCCCGGGACAGGGGTATAATTCACCCCTCCACTTT. As protein: CASSPGQGYNSPLHF.

The chain combines TRBV4-1 with TRBJ2-6; TRBD1 agrees at 7 bases. V shed 1 base, J shed 0 bases, and the junction held 6 bases outside the gene matches. Germline V gene data show CDR1 as MGHRA and CDR2 as YSYEKL. The CDR3 consists of 18 residues. CDR3 loop: CASSQGTGMNSGANVLTF. Here the CDR3 DNA reads TGCGCCAGCAGCCAAGGGACAGGCATGAACTCTGGGGCCAACGTCCTGACTTTC.

The chain is built from TRBV5-6 and TRBJ2-4, with 10 nucleotides matching TRBD2. The trim removed 2 bases at V and 10 bases at J, leaving 15 bases unmatched. Germline CDR1 and CDR2: SGHDT and YYEEEE. This CDR3 is 17 amino acids long. The CDR3 DNA follows: TGTGCCAGCAGCTTCTATAGCGGGGGGACGCAATTGGGAATTCAGTACTTC. It codes for CASSFYSGGTQLGIQYF. Combining the CDR3 with reference TRBV5-6 and TRBJ2-4 gives the whole variable domain DAGVTQSPTHLIKTRGQQVTLRCSPKSGHDTVSWYQQALGQGPQFIFQYYEEEERQRGNFPDRFSGHQFPNYSSELNVNALLLGDSALYLCASSFYSGGTQLGIQYFGAGTRLSVL.

J is TRBJ2-7 and V is TRBV6-6, with 7 bases that match TRBD1. Germline V CDR1 and CDR2: MNHNY, SVGAGI (reference sequence). CDR3 length equals 14 residues. V dropped 6 bases and J dropped 2; count of bases not matched to a gene: 7. The CDR3, as DNA: TGTGCCAGCAGCTATCCTGGACAGGCCTACGAGCAGTACTTC. Translating it yields CASSYPGQAYEQYF.

This clonotype turned up a few times. The chain is built from TRBV7-8 and TRBJ2-7, with 8 positions matching TRBD1. Per germline, CDR1 SGHVS and CDR2 FQNEAQ. This CDR3 comprises 15 residues. V shed 5 bases and J 3 bases; nucleotides not matched to a gene: 9. CDR3 sequence reads: CASSMSGGGIYEQYF. The CDR3, as DNA: TGTGCCAGCAGCATGTCAGGGGGCGGAATCTACGAGCAGTACTTC.

The chain combines TRBV28 with TRBJ1-4, with D possibly TRBD1 on 5 matching bases. CDR1 and CDR2 (germline): MDHEN, SYDVKM. Between the trimmed V and J ends, which lost 6 bases and 6 bases, there was a span of 8 bases. The CDR3 sequence is 12 residues long. CDR3: CASRRRDEKLFF. CDR3 coding DNA: TGTGCCAGCAGGCGCAGGGATGAAAAACTGTTTTTT.